The 3 T cell receptor beta chains below were found in one sample sequenced in a study of OX40 agonist ivuxolimab in advanced cancers. Repertoires were generated with immunoSEQ multiplex PCR, while TCRdb's copy carries only in-frame clones and drops some. The profile shows 100,000 to 150,000 clones, over 75% of them singletons. The sequencing here drew on CD4+ or CD8+ T cells sorted from blood, taken in a trial of the OX40 agonist ivuxolimab. The origin of the receptors is an adult with an advanced solid tumor such as melanoma, head and neck, liver or kidney cancer.

This clone showed up just once. The J gene is TRBJ2-1, the V gene TRBV28, with D tentatively TRBD1 or TRBD2 (6 bases each). This CDR3 has 15 residues. V lost 6 bases, J lost 0 bases, and 12 bases lay in between. Germline loops: CDR1 MDHEN, CDR2 SYDVKM. In DNA, the CDR3 is TGTGCCAGCAGAGGGGGGTCGTACTCCTACAATGAGCAGTTCTTC. Translated, it gives CASRGGSYSYNEQFF.

The chain links TRBV7-2 to TRBJ1-2, with a tentative D call TRBD1 (5 bases). V was shortened by 7 bases and J by 0 bases, with 21 bases between the two germline ends. This CDR3 has 17 amino acids. Germline V gene data show CDR1 as SGHTA and CDR2 as FQGNSA. CDR3 sequence: CASTPSGRALANYGYTF. The CDR3 DNA follows: TGTGCCAGCACCCCCTCGGGCAGGGCCTTAGCTAACTATGGCTACACCTTC.

The chain links TRBV6-5 to TRBJ1-2, with 9 bases lining up with TRBD1. The germline V gene has CDR1 MNHEY and CDR2 SVGAGI. The CDR3 sequence is 15 residues long. V gave up 0 bases and J gave up 4 bases; unmatched junction bases: 3. The CDR3 DNA is TGTGCCAGCAGTTACTCGACAGGGGGATCCTATGGCTACACCTTC. This translates into CASSYSTGGSYGYTF.